This T cell receptor beta chain was recorded in a study of blood T cell repertoires in COVID-19. Study details: Sample material is recorded as cDNA or gDNA derived from T cells, B-cell-depleted T cells, or PBMCs.

This clone was recorded once. The J segment lost 9 bases and the V segment lost 4 bases, leaving 5 bases of the junction unmatched. The CDR3 loop spans 13 amino acids. Germline V gene sequence: CDR1 SGHTA, CDR2 FQGNSA. The data were produced by immunoSEQ multiplex PCR, yet TCRdb's version contains in-frame clones alone and is incomplete. This sample has around 150,000 clones; roughly four fifths occur once, and the top ten carry 9.5% to 11%. This clonotype was obtained from a man aged 60 to 75 with active or convalescent COVID-19. The V gene is TRBV7-2, the J gene TRBJ2-1; 8 nucleotides align to TRBD2. Sequenced input: peripheral blood. The CDR3 is CASSSTREGEQFF. The CDR3 DNA follows: TGTGCCAGCAGCTCCACTCGGGAGGGTGAGCAGTTCTTC.